The text below deals with one TCR beta chain. Its target is unknown. From the reads, TCRdb called clonotypes with MiXCR, one entry per CDR3 protein. The table includes 830,000 or so distinct CDR3 sequences, about 33% detected once. The data were taken from a study of T cell repertoires in cytomegalovirus infection. In the study overall: Selection of CMV epitopes for the study included recently identified HLA-C-restricted and well-studied HLA-B-restricted ones. Public TCR beta signature analysis indicated the presence of both CMV infection and matching HLA type.

Regarding the study as a whole: Summed frequency of public TCR beta families distinguished CMV carriers with the relevant HLA.

The germline gives CDR1 LGHNA, CDR2 YNFKEQ. The J segment lost 2 bases and the V segment lost 4 bases, leaving 5 bases of the junction unmatched. The CDR3 extends over 16 amino acids. The sequences come from cultured CD8+ T cells from PBMCs, collected from culture after CMV antigen stimulation. V and J are TRBV4-2 and TRBJ2-1; 10 bases match TRBD2. This TCR was recovered from a human donor in good health (CMV status not recorded). Some clones in this sample may be carry-over from other donors' samples. The CDR3 DNA is TGTGCCAGCAGCCTCCTAGCGGGGGACACCTACAATGAGCAGTTCTTC. This encodes CASSLLAGDTYNEQFF.